This T cell receptor beta chain was observed in a study of CD8 T cells in ankylosing spondylitis. Study-wide points: Seven to nine highly homologous variants formed a TCR beta motif that appeared characteristic of ankylosing spondylitis blood. Past research had described some motif variants in reactive arthritis synovial fluid and blood.

This CDR3 has 13 residues. Deletions cut 5 bases from V and 6 bases from J, with 12 bases between. CDR1 is SGHTA and CDR2 is FQGNSA in the germline V gene. This clonotype occurred many times. Its antigen is currently unknown. A quantitative 5'-RACE method, one with molecular barcodes, was used to make TCR beta libraries. Using its own MiXCR run on the 5' RACE reads, TCRdb lists one record per CDR3 protein. The sample consists of 700,000 to 1,000,000 distinct CDR3 sequences, 10% to 15% of them appearing once. The specimen sequenced was blood, either unsorted or a sorted T cell fraction (not recorded which). The V call is TRBV7-2, the J call TRBJ2-3; D unclear. The TCR was taken from a male donor with ankylosing spondylitis. The CDR3 DNA reads as TGTGCCAGCAGCCTCATATTGGCCGATACGCAGTATTTT. Protein: CASSLILADTQYF.